This T cell receptor (beta chain) was retrieved from a study of T cells in Graves' hyperthyroidism and ophthalmopathy. Study summary: The blood sample was taken at first diagnosis, before treatment began. Study results and limitations: Ophthalmopathy stood apart from stable hyperthyroidism in a 13 V-J model. Blood also held most thyroid clonotypes expanded beyond 0.001.

Turning to this clonotype: Its antigen remains unidentified.

What was amplified from RNA transcripts were TCR beta CDR3 regions. HTBI primers were the set used in a first-round RT-PCR of the TCR CDR3. A single record per CDR3 protein comes from TCRdb applying MiXCR to the multiplex PCR reads. The sample lists fewer than 700,000 distinct CDR3 sequences, approximately 17% seen once, with approximately 18% in the top ten. Diagnoses were established using clinical symptoms, serum thyroxine and TRAb, thyroid ultrasound and orbital computed tomography. What was sequenced was blood. The sequence was obtained from a woman between 18 and 29 years old with Graves' ophthalmopathy.

The CDR3 DNA follows: TGCAGCGTTGATATAGTTTCGGGACGCTACACCTTC. The encoded protein is CSVDIVSGRYTF. The V call is TRBV29-1, the J call TRBJ1-2; D possibly corresponds to TRBD1 (5 bases). Trimming removed 3 bases from V and 9 bases from J, with 14 bases in between. Germline V gives CDR1 SQVTM, CDR2 ANQGSEA. The CDR3 has 12 residues.